This entry features one TCR beta chain sequence. This entry belongs to a study of blood T cell repertoires in COVID-19. Across the study: Sources were T cells, B-cell-depleted T cells, or PBMCs; the material itself was cDNA or gDNA.

Study processing details: Nucleated cell counts were estimated from reference gene primer amplification. TCRdb keeps only in-frame clones here, not all; method: immunoSEQ multiplex PCR. V, J and clone size are those of that table, while D and trimming were read from the DNA. The sample holds 350,000 to 400,000 clones, around 92% seen once. This receptor was taken from a woman aged 30 to 39 who had recovered from COVID-19. The material sequenced was PBMCs or T cells enriched from blood (not recorded which).

The CDR3 loop is CAWSATGARQPQHF. The CDR3 DNA is TGTGCCTGGAGCGCAACAGGGGCGCGGCAGCCCCAGCATTTT. This chain uses TRBV30 with TRBJ1-5; 7 bases fit TRBD1. The CDR3 is 14 residues long. In germline, CDR1 is GTSNPN, CDR2 SVGIG (reference sequence). V gave up 3 bases and J gave up 7 bases; unmatched junction bases: 9.